This passage covers 4 T cell receptor beta chains from one sample sequenced in a study of T cell clusters in autoimmune cytopenias. Tens of thousands of genome equivalents of blood DNA were amplified for TRB. TRB rearrangements were amplified by touch-down multiplex PCR with mixed TRB-A/B primers. No DNA is given; TCRdb re-called the multiplex PCR reads and lists each CDR3 protein once. The sample data list 7,500 to 8,000 distinct CDR3 sequences. These same records also appear under a second study, on T cell repertoires in aging, cancer and after chemotherapy.

The specimen sequenced was peripheral blood. The receptors derive from a human donor with an autoimmune cytopenia or autoimmune hepatitis (not recorded which).

The CDR3 is CASSLEQGAGGYTF. The chain couples TRBV5-1 to TRBJ1-2; TCRdb's D call, TRBD1, is unchecked because there is no DNA. The CDR3 extends over 14 amino acids. The germline V gene encodes CDR1 SGHRS and CDR2 YFSETQ.

The V and J genes are TRBV28 and TRBJ2-2; TCRdb calls TRBD2, which cannot be checked without DNA. Germline V CDR1 and CDR2: MDHEN, SYDVKM. The CDR3 has 14 residues. Here the CDR3 reads CASSLPAEAGELFF.

This chain links TRBV19 with TRBJ1-3. CDR1 and CDR2 from the germline V gene are LNHDA and SQIVND (reference sequence). The length of the CDR3 is 15 residues. CDR3 loop: CASSPPGTSGNTIYF.

This clonotype is medium-sized by frequency. The chain joins TRBV30 to TRBJ1-5; there is no DNA to check the TCRdb D call of TRBD1. Germline V CDR1 and CDR2: GTSNPN, SVGIG (reference sequence). The CDR3 runs to 14 residues. The CDR3 sequence: CAWSTGQGNQPQHF.